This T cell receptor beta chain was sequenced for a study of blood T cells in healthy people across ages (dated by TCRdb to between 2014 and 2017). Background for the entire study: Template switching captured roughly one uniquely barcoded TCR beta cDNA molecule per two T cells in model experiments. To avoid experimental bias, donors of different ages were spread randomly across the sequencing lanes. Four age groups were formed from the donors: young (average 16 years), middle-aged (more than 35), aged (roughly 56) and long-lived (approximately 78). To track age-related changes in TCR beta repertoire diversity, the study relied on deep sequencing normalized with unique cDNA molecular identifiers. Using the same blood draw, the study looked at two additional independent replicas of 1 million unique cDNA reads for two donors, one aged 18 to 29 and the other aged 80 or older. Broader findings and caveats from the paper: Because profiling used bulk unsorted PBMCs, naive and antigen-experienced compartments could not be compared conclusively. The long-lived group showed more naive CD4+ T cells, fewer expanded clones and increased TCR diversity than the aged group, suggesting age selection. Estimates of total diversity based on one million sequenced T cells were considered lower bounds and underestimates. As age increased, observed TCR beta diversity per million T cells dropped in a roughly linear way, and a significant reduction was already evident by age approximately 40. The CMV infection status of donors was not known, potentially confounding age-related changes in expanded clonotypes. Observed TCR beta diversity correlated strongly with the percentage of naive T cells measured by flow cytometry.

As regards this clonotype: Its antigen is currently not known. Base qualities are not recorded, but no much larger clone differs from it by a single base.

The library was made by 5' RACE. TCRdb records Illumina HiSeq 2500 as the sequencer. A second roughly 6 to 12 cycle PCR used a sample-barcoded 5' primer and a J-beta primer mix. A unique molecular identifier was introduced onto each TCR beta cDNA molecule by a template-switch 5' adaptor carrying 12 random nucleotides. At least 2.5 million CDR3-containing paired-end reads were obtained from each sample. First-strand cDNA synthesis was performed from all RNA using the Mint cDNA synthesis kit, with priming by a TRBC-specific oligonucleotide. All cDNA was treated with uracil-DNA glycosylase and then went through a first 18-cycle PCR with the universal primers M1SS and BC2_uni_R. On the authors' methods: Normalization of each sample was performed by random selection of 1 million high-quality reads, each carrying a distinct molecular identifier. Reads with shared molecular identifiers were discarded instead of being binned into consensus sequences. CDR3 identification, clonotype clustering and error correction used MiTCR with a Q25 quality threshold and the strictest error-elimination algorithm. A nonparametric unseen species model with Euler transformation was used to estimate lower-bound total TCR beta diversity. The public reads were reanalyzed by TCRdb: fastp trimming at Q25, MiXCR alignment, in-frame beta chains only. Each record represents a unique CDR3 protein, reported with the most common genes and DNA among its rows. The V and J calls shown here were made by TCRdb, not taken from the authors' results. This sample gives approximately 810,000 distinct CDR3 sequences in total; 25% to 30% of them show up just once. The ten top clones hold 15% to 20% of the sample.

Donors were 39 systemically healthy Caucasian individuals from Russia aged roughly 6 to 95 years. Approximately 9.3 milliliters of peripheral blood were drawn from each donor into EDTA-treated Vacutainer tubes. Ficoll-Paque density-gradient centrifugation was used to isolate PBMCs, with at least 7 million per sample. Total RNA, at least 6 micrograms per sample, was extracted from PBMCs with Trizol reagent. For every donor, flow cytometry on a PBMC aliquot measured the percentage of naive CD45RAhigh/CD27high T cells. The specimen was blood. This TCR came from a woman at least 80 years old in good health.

The bases read TGTGCCAGCAGCTTGACCGGCAGGGGGCGGGCTGAAGCTTTCTTT. It is translated as CASSLTGRGRAEAFF. The receptor chain draws on TRBV5-4 and TRBJ1-1; 8 of the junction bases match TRBD1. The CDR3 sequence holds 15 residues, the cysteine and phenylalanine included. Solely the CDR3 DNA is kept, with 45 bases framed from the first base. The germline V gene (reference sequence) gives CDR1 as SGHNT and CDR2 as YYREEE. Trimming accounts for 1 base at V and 6 bases at J, while the number of junction bases matched to no gene is 8.